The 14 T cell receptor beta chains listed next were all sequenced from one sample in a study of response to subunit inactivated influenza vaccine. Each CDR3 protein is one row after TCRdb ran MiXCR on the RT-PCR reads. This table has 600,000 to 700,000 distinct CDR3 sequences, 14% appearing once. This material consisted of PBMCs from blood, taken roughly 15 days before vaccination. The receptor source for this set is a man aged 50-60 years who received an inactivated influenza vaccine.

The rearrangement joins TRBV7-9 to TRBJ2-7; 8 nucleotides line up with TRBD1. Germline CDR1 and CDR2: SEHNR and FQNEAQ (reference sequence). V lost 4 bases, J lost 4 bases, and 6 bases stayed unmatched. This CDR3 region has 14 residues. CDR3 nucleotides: TGTGCCAGCAGCTCCCTGACAGGGGCTTACGAGCAGTACTTC. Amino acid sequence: CASSSLTGAYEQYF. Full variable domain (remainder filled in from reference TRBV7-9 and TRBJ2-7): DTGVSQNPRHKITKRGQNVTFRCDPISEHNRLYWYRQTLGQGPEFLTYFQNEAQLEKSRLLSDRFSAERPKGSFSTLEIQRTEQGDSAMYLCASSSLTGAYEQYFGPGTRLTVT.

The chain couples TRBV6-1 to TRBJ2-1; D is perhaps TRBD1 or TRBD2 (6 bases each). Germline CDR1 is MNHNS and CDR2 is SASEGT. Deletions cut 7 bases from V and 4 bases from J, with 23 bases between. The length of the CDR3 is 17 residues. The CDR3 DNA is TGTGCCAGCACCTTGGGGGGCACTATACTTTATTACAATGAGCAGTTCTTC. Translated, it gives CASTLGGTILYYNEQFF.

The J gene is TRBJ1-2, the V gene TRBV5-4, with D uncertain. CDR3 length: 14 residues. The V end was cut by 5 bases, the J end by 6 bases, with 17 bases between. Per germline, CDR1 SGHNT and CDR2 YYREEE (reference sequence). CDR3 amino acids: CASRSVTGPNGYTF. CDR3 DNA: TGTGCCAGCAGATCCGTAACCGGACCGAATGGCTACACCTTC.

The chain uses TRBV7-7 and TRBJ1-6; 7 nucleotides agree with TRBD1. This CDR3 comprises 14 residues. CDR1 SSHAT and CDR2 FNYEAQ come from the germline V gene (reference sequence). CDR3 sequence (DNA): TGTTCTAGCAGCTTAGGACAGGCTAATTCACCCCTCCACTTT. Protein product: CSSSLGQANSPLHF.

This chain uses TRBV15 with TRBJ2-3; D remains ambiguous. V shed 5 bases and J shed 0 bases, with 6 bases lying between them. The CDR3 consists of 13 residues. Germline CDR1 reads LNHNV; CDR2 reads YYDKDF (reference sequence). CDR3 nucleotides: TGTGCCACCAGCGATACAAGCACAGATACGCAGTATTTT. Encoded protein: CATSDTSTDTQYF.

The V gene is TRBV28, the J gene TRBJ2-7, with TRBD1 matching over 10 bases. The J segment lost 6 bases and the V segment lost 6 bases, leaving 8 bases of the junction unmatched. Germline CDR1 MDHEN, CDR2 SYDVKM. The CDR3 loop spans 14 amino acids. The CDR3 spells CASRKGTGVAEQYF. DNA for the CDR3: TGTGCCAGCAGGAAAGGGACAGGGGTGGCCGAGCAGTACTTC.

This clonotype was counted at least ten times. In DNA, the CDR3 is TGCAGTGCTAGAGGCATAGTGTACAGTTACAATCAGCCCCAGCATTTT. Amino acids: CSARGIVYSYNQPQHF. This chain links TRBV20-1 with TRBJ1-5; no firm D call. The CDR3 loop spans 16 amino acids. V gave up 1 base and J gave up 3 bases, with 16 bases separating them. Germline V lookup: CDR1 DFQATT, CDR2 SNEGSKA (reference sequence).

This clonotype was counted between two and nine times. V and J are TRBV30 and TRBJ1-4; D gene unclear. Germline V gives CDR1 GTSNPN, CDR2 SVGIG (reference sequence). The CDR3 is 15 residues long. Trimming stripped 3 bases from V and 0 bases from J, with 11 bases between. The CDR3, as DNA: TGTGCCTGGAGATCCTGGAGAGCAACTAATGAAAAACTGTTTTTT. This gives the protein CAWRSWRATNEKLFF.

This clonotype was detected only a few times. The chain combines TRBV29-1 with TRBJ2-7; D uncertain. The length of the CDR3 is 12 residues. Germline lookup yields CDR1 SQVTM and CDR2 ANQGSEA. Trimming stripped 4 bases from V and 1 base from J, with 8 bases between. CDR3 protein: CSVVVRSYEQYF. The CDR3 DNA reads TGCAGCGTTGTTGTCAGATCCTACGAGCAGTACTTC.

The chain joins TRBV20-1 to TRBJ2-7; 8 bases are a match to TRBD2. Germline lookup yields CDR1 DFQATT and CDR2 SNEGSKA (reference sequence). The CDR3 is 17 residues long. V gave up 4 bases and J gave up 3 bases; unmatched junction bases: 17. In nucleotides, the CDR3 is TGCAGTGCTACCGCCGGACTAGCCATTTCTTCAAACTACGAGCAGTACTTC. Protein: CSATAGLAISSNYEQYF.

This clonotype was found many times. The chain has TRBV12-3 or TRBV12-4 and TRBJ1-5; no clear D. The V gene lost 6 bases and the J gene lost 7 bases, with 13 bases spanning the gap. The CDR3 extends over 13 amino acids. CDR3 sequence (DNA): TGTGCCAGCAGCGAGGGAGTCGGGCAGCCCCAGCATTTT. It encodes CASSEGVGQPQHF.

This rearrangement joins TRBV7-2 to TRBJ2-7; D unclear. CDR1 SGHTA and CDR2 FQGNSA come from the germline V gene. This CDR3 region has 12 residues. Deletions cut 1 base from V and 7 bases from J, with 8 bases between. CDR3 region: CASSLDVGEQYF. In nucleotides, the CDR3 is TGTGCCAGCAGCTTAGATGTGGGGGAGCAGTACTTC.

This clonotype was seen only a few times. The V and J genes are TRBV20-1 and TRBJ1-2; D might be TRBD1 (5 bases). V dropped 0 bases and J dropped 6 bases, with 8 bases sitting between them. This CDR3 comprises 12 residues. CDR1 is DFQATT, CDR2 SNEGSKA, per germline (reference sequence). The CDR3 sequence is CSARDDRNGYTF. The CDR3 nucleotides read TGCAGTGCTAGAGATGACAGAAATGGCTACACCTTC.

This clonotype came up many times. The CDR3 DNA reads TGTGCCAGTAGGATACAGGGGAGTGTGTCCGGGGAGCTGTTTTTT. Translation: CASRIQGSVSGELFF. The V gene is TRBV12-3 or TRBV12-4, the J gene TRBJ2-2; 7 nucleotides match TRBD1. The junction had 13 bases not matched to a gene; V was cut back by 9 bases and J by 6 bases. This CDR3 has 15 amino acids.